The clone carrying this T cell receptor (beta chain) was detected a few times. This sample was taken from a study of blood T cell repertoires in COVID-19. Trimming stripped 5 bases from V and 7 bases from J, with 20 bases between. Germline V gene lookup returns CDR1 SGHTA and CDR2 FQGNSA. The CDR3 spans 15 residues. Assay: immunoSEQ multiplex PCR; the TCRdb copy retains only in-frame clones and omits some. The data show 65,000 to 85,000 clones, approximately 86% seen once. This clonotype was obtained from a man at least 80 years old with COVID-19, enrolled during active disease. The sequencing sample was made of peripheral blood. V usage is TRBV7-2 and J usage is TRBJ1-2; D is possibly TRBD1 (5 bases). This CDR3 is CASSPSAGTGSGYTF. CDR3 DNA sequence: TGTGCCAGCAGCCCGTCGGCCGGAACAGGATCTGGCTACACCTTC.